Shown below are 29 T cell receptor beta chains from a single sample sequenced in a study of cytomegalovirus exposure and HLA in healthy donors. It was with 60 Vbeta and 13 Jbeta primers that the PCR ran. Method: immunoSEQ multiplex PCR; TCRdb's copy keeps in-frame clones and lacks some. The repertoire includes 20,000 to 30,000 clones, more than 75% of them detected once, and approximately 4.9% sits in the top ten. Sequenced input: PBMCs. The receptor source for this set is a male donor in good health and CMV-seronegative.

This clone occurred a few times. This chain joins TRBV7-9 and TRBJ2-7, with no clear D. Germline V lookup: CDR1 SEHNR, CDR2 FQNEAQ (reference sequence). This CDR3 contains 14 residues. V lost 4 bases to trimming and J lost 4 bases, with 14 bases between them. Written as DNA, the CDR3 is TGTGCCAGCAGCTCCCCATCGCGAGGTTACGAGCAGTACTTC. Protein sequence: CASSSPSRGYEQYF.

The chain uses TRBV13 and TRBJ2-7, with TRBD1 identical over 8 bases. This CDR3 region has 15 residues. CDR1 PRHDT and CDR2 FYEKMQ come from the germline V gene (reference sequence). The V and J ends lost 2 bases and 6 bases, in that order; junction bases with no gene match: 9. The CDR3, as DNA: TGTGCCAGCAGCTTAACAGGACAGGGTTACCTCGAGCAGTACTTC. It is translated as CASSLTGQGYLEQYF.

The V and J genes are TRBV5-1 and TRBJ2-7; 10 bases match TRBD2. V was pared by 0 bases and J by 2 bases, with 5 bases of the junction left unmatched. The CDR3 covers 16 residues. Germline V lookup: CDR1 SGHRS, CDR2 YFSETQ. The CDR3 sequence is CASSLESAGGPYEQYF. The CDR3 DNA is TGCGCCAGCAGCTTGGAATCAGCGGGGGGGCCCTACGAGCAGTACTTC.

The chain combines TRBV5-4 with TRBJ2-7; 7 positions match TRBD1. This CDR3 contains 14 residues. Germline CDR1 is SGHNT and CDR2 is YYREEE (reference sequence). J gave up 4 bases and V 1 base, and 5 bases lay outside the gene matches. The CDR3 DNA reads as TGTGCCAGCAGCTTGCTTGGGGACAGTTACGAGCAGTACTTC. Amino acid sequence: CASSLLGDSYEQYF.

The rearrangement joins TRBV7-3 to TRBJ2-6; no clear D gene. Germline V gives CDR1 SGHTA, CDR2 FQGTGA. This CDR3 has 15 amino acids. Trimming took 5 bases from V and 0 from J, leaving 8 bases between them. The CDR3 coding sequence is TGTGCCAGCAGCCGCGGTAGCTCTGGGGCCAACGTCCTGACTTTC. Amino acids: CASSRGSSGANVLTF.

This rearrangement joins TRBV28 to TRBJ1-1; D gene uncertain. Per the germline V gene, CDR1 is MDHEN and CDR2 is SYDVKM. The CDR3 sequence is 14 residues long. The V end was cut by 6 bases, the J end by 1 base, with 12 bases between. CDR3 amino acids: CASRFGLTNTEAFF. CDR3 in DNA: TGTGCCAGCAGGTTCGGACTCACGAACACTGAAGCTTTCTTT.

This chain connects TRBV27 to TRBJ2-7; 9 nucleotides agree with TRBD1. The CDR3 loop spans 14 amino acids. CDR1 is MNHEY and CDR2 is SMNVEV in the germline V gene (reference sequence). The J segment lost 13 bases and the V segment lost 3 bases, leaving 13 bases of the junction unmatched. DNA of the CDR3: TGTGCCAGCAGTTTCTACCCCACCGGGACAGGGCGTTACTTC. Amino acid sequence: CASSFYPTGTGRYF.

The chain employs TRBV11-3 and TRBJ1-5; 8 bases are a match to TRBD1. V dropped 0 bases and J dropped 3; count of bases not matched to a gene: 1. The germline V gene encodes CDR1 SGHNT and CDR2 YENEEA. The CDR3 runs 15 residues. Here the CDR3 DNA reads TGTGCCAGCAGCTTAGACAGGGGGCCCAATCAGCCCCAGCATTTT. This codes for CASSLDRGPNQPQHF.

The V and J genes are TRBV19 and TRBJ2-1; TRBD1 agrees at 7 bases. J was trimmed by 3 bases and V by 5 bases; bases with no gene match: 7. Germline CDR1 reads LNHDA; CDR2 reads SQIVND (reference sequence). The CDR3 contains 15 residues. This chain's CDR3 is CASSLRTGVYNEQFF. CDR3 coding DNA: TGTGCCAGTAGTCTCCGGACAGGTGTCTACAATGAGCAGTTCTTC.

The chain uses TRBV4-3 and TRBJ2-7; 13 nucleotides match TRBD2. Per the germline V gene, CDR1 is LGHNA and CDR2 is YSLEER. The V gene end was trimmed by 1 base and the J gene end by 3 bases; junction bases not matched to a gene: 3. This CDR3 comprises 16 residues. This CDR3 is CASSQGTSGRDYEQYF. The CDR3 DNA sequence: TGCGCCAGCAGCCAAGGGACTAGCGGGAGAGACTACGAGCAGTACTTC.

The chain employs TRBV30 and TRBJ1-1; 9 nucleotides agree with TRBD1. J was trimmed by 1 base and V by 4 bases; bases with no gene match: 1. The germline V gene has CDR1 GTSNPN and CDR2 SVGIG (reference sequence). This CDR3 contains 13 residues. CDR3: CAWNRGQNTEAFF. The DNA for the CDR3 is TGTGCCTGGAACAGGGGGCAGAACACTGAAGCTTTCTTT.

This clone was seen only once. The genes are TRBV14 and TRBJ2-7; 7 bases align to TRBD2. The CDR3 loop spans 16 amino acids. V was pared by 4 bases and J by 3 bases, with 12 bases of the junction left unmatched. CDR1 is SGHDN, CDR2 FVKESK, per germline. The CDR3 spells CASSLGLVGSGYEQYF. The CDR3, as DNA: TGTGCCAGCAGCCTCGGACTAGTGGGATCGGGCTACGAGCAGTACTTC.

V usage is TRBV6-1 and J usage is TRBJ2-7; D perhaps matches TRBD2 (6 bases). Germline assignment: CDR1 MNHNS and CDR2 SASEGT. The CDR3 spans 13 residues. The V end was cut by 7 bases, the J end by 0 bases, with 10 bases between. The CDR3 DNA reads TGTGCCAGCAACCGGGAGCTCTCCTACGAGCAGTACTTC. Encoded protein: CASNRELSYEQYF.

The gene calls are TRBV7-3 and TRBJ2-5, with D possibly being TRBD2 (5 bases). Trimming cost V 2 bases and J 5 bases, with 18 bases left between them. This CDR3 contains 16 residues. Germline assignment: CDR1 SGHTA and CDR2 FQGTGA. CDR3 sequence (DNA): TGTGCCAGCAGCTTAGGTCCCCTCTCCACGGGGGAGACCCAGTACTTC. It yields the protein CASSLGPLSTGETQYF.

In this sample, this clone turned up once. This chain connects TRBV18 to TRBJ1-4; the D is unclear. The length of the CDR3 is 15 residues. CDR1 and CDR2 (germline): KGHSH, LQKENI. The V gene lost 4 bases and the J gene lost 0 bases, with 9 bases spanning the gap. CDR3 in amino acids: CASSLTGTTNEKLFF. In DNA, the CDR3 is TGTGCCAGCTCACTGACCGGGACAACTAATGAAAAACTGTTTTTT.

This clone was detected once. V usage is TRBV9 and J usage is TRBJ2-3, with D possibly being TRBD1 (6 bases). CDR3 size: 12 residues. The V and J ends lost 4 bases and 6 bases respectively, with 9 bases between them. Germline V gene data show CDR1 as SGDLS and CDR2 as YYNGEE. In DNA, the CDR3 is TGTGCCAGCAGCTCAGGGGCGGATACGCAGTATTTT. This translates into CASSSGADTQYF.

The chain links TRBV30 to TRBJ1-2; D gene ambiguous. The germline V gene has CDR1 GTSNPN and CDR2 SVGIG (reference sequence). The CDR3 sequence is 11 residues long. Trimming pared 4 bases from V and 2 bases from J, leaving 5 bases between. The CDR3 spells CAWMANYGYTF. The CDR3, as DNA: TGTGCCTGGATGGCCAACTATGGCTACACCTTC. Full variable domain (remainder filled in from reference TRBV30 and TRBJ1-2): SQTIHQWPATLVQPVGSPLSLECTVEGTSNPNLYWYRQAAGRGLQLLFYSVGIGQISSEVPQNLSASRPQDRQFILSSKKLLLSDSGFYLCAWMANYGYTFGSGTRLTVV.

V is TRBV28 and J is TRBJ1-1; possibly TRBD1 for D (6 bases). Germline CDR1 is MDHEN and CDR2 is SYDVKM. CDR3 length: 15 residues. The V and J ends lost 5 bases and 1 base respectively, with 14 bases between them. This CDR3 reads CASSPPGTRNTEAFF. CDR3 DNA: TGTGCCAGCAGTCCACCCGGGACAAGGAACACTGAAGCTTTCTTT.

The V call is TRBV14, the J call TRBJ2-7; TRBD1 matches at 9 bases. Germline V CDR1 and CDR2: SGHDN, FVKESK. This CDR3 contains 16 residues. V shed 3 bases, J shed 6 bases, and the junction held 12 bases outside the gene matches. The CDR3 DNA sequence: TGTGCCAGCAGCCACCTCTACCCGGGACAGGGTGTCGAGCAGTACTTC. Its translation is CASSHLYPGQGVEQYF.

The gene calls are TRBV5-4 and TRBJ2-2; tentatively, D is TRBD2 (5 bases). Germline V gene sequence: CDR1 SGHNT, CDR2 YYREEE (reference sequence). Between the trimmed V and J ends, which lost 6 bases and 2 bases, there was a span of 11 bases. The CDR3 loop spans 14 amino acids. Here the CDR3 reads CASTPEGNTGELFF. DNA of the CDR3: TGTGCCAGCACCCCAGAGGGCAACACCGGGGAGCTGTTTTTT.

This clone was picked up one time. The chain carries TRBV5-1 and TRBJ2-1; 11 bases match TRBD1. Trimming cost V 4 bases and J 8 bases; bases outside gene matches: 8. CDR3 length: 15 amino acids. Germline V gene lookup returns CDR1 SGHRS and CDR2 YFSETQ. The CDR3 DNA reads TGCGCCAGCAGCGCGGACAGGGGGCTTCAGCATGAGCAGTTCTTC. It is translated as CASSADRGLQHEQFF. Full variable domain (missing parts from reference TRBV5-1 and TRBJ2-1): KAGVTQTPRYLIKTRGQQVTLSCSPISGHRSVSWYQQTPGQGLQFLFEYFSETQRNKGNFPGRFSGRQFSNSRSEMNVSTLELGDSALYLCASSADRGLQHEQFFGPGTRLTVL.

This clone has only one observation. The chain employs TRBV6-1 and TRBJ2-3; 7 nucleotides agree with TRBD2. This CDR3 region has 15 residues. Germline V gives CDR1 MNHNS, CDR2 SASEGT. V shed 0 bases and J 4 bases; nucleotides not matched to a gene: 4. The CDR3 coding sequence is TGTGCCAGCAGTGAAGCCGTGAGCGGGGCAGATACGCAGTATTTT. This codes for CASSEAVSGADTQYF.

This sequence joins TRBV7-8 and TRBJ2-5; a possible D gene is TRBD2 (5 bases). The DNA end lines up better with TRBJ2-7; the J call may be wrong. The CDR3 totals 14 residues. The germline V gene has CDR1 SGHVS and CDR2 FQNEAQ. CDR3 region: CASSPNGEFYEQYF. The CDR3 DNA follows: TGTGCCAGCAGCCCGAATGGGGAGTTCTACGAGCAGTACTTC.

This clone was seen a handful of times. The V gene is TRBV6-1, the J gene TRBJ2-3, with 9 bases identical to TRBD2. Losses at the gene ends were 2 bases for V and 6 bases for J; bases not matched to a gene: 21. Germline assignment: CDR1 MNHNS and CDR2 SASEGT. CDR3 size: 20 residues. The CDR3 loop is CASSEKRPLASGIFGDTQYF. CDR3 DNA sequence: TGTGCCAGCAGTGAAAAACGGCCCCTGGCTAGCGGGATATTTGGTGATACGCAGTATTTT.

The chain uses TRBV19 and TRBJ2-7; 9 nucleotides match TRBD1. V lost 6 bases to trimming and J lost 0 bases; unmatched junction nucleotides: 0. The CDR3 length is 13 residues. Per germline, CDR1 LNHDA and CDR2 SQIVND (reference sequence). The CDR3: CASRDRGSYEQYF. The DNA of the CDR3 is TGTGCCAGTAGGGACAGGGGCTCCTACGAGCAGTACTTC.

This chain joins TRBV10-2 and TRBJ2-2; 7 bases line up with TRBD1. V lost 8 bases to trimming and J lost 3 bases; unmatched junction nucleotides: 3. Germline V CDR1 and CDR2: WSHSY, SAAADI. CDR3 length equals 13 residues. CDR3 nucleotide sequence: TGCGCCAGCGTAGACAGGGACACCGGGGAGCTGTTTTTT. This translates into CASVDRDTGELFF.

The J gene is TRBJ2-5, the V gene TRBV19; a weak D match, TRBD1 (6 bases). V was clipped by 3 bases and J by 2 bases, with 16 bases between them. The CDR3 consists of 16 residues. Germline assignment: CDR1 LNHDA and CDR2 SQIVND (reference sequence). The CDR3 DNA is TGTGCCAGTAGTATTGCAGGGGCCGCGTATCAAGAGACCCAGTACTTC. This codes for CASSIAGAAYQETQYF.

V gene TRBV2 combines with J gene TRBJ1-4; D gene uncertain. Germline V gene lookup returns CDR1 SNHLY and CDR2 FYNNEI. This CDR3 is built from 12 residues. Deletions cut 3 bases from V and 8 bases from J, with 7 bases between. The CDR3 is CASSDFREKLFF. The DNA of the CDR3 is TGTGCCAGCAGTGATTTCAGGGAAAAACTGTTTTTT.

The chain is built from TRBV7-3 and TRBJ2-1, with 8 bases that match TRBD1. The V gene end was trimmed by 2 bases and the J gene end by 0 bases; junction bases not matched to a gene: 3. This CDR3 spans 16 amino acids. Per germline, CDR1 SGHTA and CDR2 FQGTGA. The CDR3 region is CASSLEGQVSYNEQFF. CDR3 nucleotide sequence: TGTGCCAGCAGCTTAGAGGGACAGGTCTCCTACAATGAGCAGTTCTTC.